This T cell receptor (beta chain) came from a study of identical twins. Study conclusions and caveats: Beta out-of-frame sequences showed weaker excess twin sharing. The authors drew conclusions from cross-sectional statistical analysis rather than following the same donors.

Template switching added a universal primer site; cDNA carried unique molecular identifiers. From the 5' RACE reads, TCRdb called clonotypes with MiXCR, one entry per CDR3 protein. The repertoire holds about 890,000 distinct CDR3 sequences, with roughly 12% as singletons. Trimming took off 0 bases at V and 2 bases at J, with 12 bases between the two ends. Germline CDR1 reads SGHDN; CDR2 reads FVKESK. CDR3 size: 16 residues. This clonotype has a handful of counts. Its target is not known. This same sample was also taken into another study, of yellow fever vaccine responses in identical twins.

The chain carries TRBV14 and TRBJ2-3; D is unclear. The sample was PBMCs. The TCR comes from a woman aged 18-29 years in good health. The CDR3 DNA follows: TGTGCCAGCAGCCAAGATAGCACCATAATCACAGATACGCAGTATTTT. Amino acid sequence: CASSQDSTIITDTQYF.